These T cell receptor beta chains were read from a single sample in a study of cytomegalovirus exposure and HLA in healthy donors. Using immunoSEQ multiplex PCR, the repertoire was profiled, and TCRdb retains in-frame clones only, with some absent. The data show 50,000 to 60,000 clones, roughly 74% seen once. Sequences were obtained from PBMCs. These receptor sequences come from a female donor in good health and CMV-seronegative. The CDR3 runs from the conserved cysteine through the conserved F or W. The D gene is left open where the match is weak. Some rows have no size entry. The others give once, few or many, or a class for an expanded clone.

size	D	J	V	DNA	CDR3
few	-	TRBJ2-7	TRBV5-1	TGCGCCAGACCAGAAACAGTTCAAACCCTCCACGAGCAGTACTTC	CARPETVQTLHEQYF
-	TRBD2	TRBJ2-3	TRBV5-4	TGTGCCAGCAGTCAGAGCGGGGAGCCCACAGATACGCAGTATTTT	CASSQSGEPTDTQYF
few	-	TRBJ1-1	TRBV5-1	TGCGCCAGCAGCTGGGGGGGTACGACCACTGAAGCTTTCTTT	CASSWGGTTTEAFF
-	-	TRBJ2-5	TRBV7-8	TGTGCCAGCAGCTTAGGAACACAGAAGACCCAGTACTTC	CASSLGTQKTQYF
-	TRBD1	TRBJ2-4	TRBV30	TGTGCCTGGAGAGAGACAGGGAGTAAAAACATTCAGTACTTC	CAWRETGSKNIQYF
-	-	TRBJ2-7	TRBV4-3	TGCGCCAGCAGCCATCTCCGGGACACGAGCTCCTACGAGCAGTACTTC	CASSHLRDTSSYEQYF
-	-	TRBJ2-5	TRBV6-1	TGTGCCAGCAGTGGGCAGGTCGCAGAGACCCAGTACTTC	CASSGQVAETQYF
-	TRBD1	TRBJ1-2	TRBV7-2	TGTGCCAGCAGCTTTACAGGGGGTCTAACTCTTGGCTACACCTTC	CASSFTGGLTLGYTF
-	TRBD2	TRBJ2-3	TRBV11-2	TGTGCCAGCAGCCAAGATTGGGCTAGCGGGGGGGCAGATACGCAGTATTTT	CASSQDWASGGADTQYF
-	-	TRBJ1-1	TRBV29-1	TGCAGCGTTGGGAGAATTGGCACTGAAGCTTTCTTT	CSVGRIGTEAFF
-	TRBD2	TRBJ2-1	TRBV7-9	TGTGCCAGCAGCCCTAGCGGCGCCCCCTACAATGAGCAGTTCTTC	CASSPSGAPYNEQFF
-	-	TRBJ2-2	TRBV5-6	TGTGCCAGCAGCTTGTTGACAGGCGCGAACACCGGGGAGCTGTTTTTT	CASSLLTGANTGELFF
-	-	TRBJ1-2	TRBV5-5	TGTGCCAGCAACCAGGACAGATTTAACTATGGCTACACCTTC	CASNQDRFNYGYTF
-	TRBD1	TRBJ1-5	TRBV19	TGTGCCAGTAGCACGGACAGGTGGAATCAGCCCCAGCATTTT	CASSTDRWNQPQHF
-	TRBD1	TRBJ1-3	TRBV18	TGTGCCAGCTCACCGGACAGGTTATCCGGAAACACCATATATTTT	CASSPDRLSGNTIYF
-	-	TRBJ2-5	TRBV30	TGTGCCTGGAGCGACCTTCAGGGGTCAGAGCAGTACTTC	CAWSDLQGSEQYF
-	-	TRBJ1-5	TRBV6-1	TGTGCCAGCAGTGACCAGAGGACGGGAGGGAATCAGCCCCAGCATTTT	CASSDQRTGGNQPQHF
-	-	TRBJ1-6	TRBV30	TGTGCCTGCGCAAGGCCAGGGACCTATAATTCACCCCTCCACTTT	CACARPGTYNSPLHF
-	-	TRBJ2-3	TRBV5-1	TGCGCCAGCAGCTTGGTTCCCCTCAGCACAGATACGCAGTATTTT	CASSLVPLSTDTQYF
-	-	TRBJ1-1	TRBV6-1	TGTGCCAGCAGTATCAAGGGGCTCACTGAAGCTTTCTTT	CASSIKGLTEAFF
-	-	TRBJ1-2	TRBV9	TGTGCCAGCAGCGCCCGACAGGAATCTAACTATGGCTACACCTTC	CASSARQESNYGYTF
few	-	TRBJ2-6	TRBV9	TGTGCCAGCAGCGCAGGGGCAGGATCTGGGGCCAACGTCCTGACTTTC	CASSAGAGSGANVLTF
-	-	TRBJ1-1	TRBV5-1	TGCGCCAGCAGCTTGCTGGGGGGAAGTGAAGCTTTCTTT	CASSLLGGSEAFF
-	-	TRBJ1-3	TRBV7-8	TGTGCCAGCAGCCCCTTCTCTGGAAACACCATATATTTT	CASSPFSGNTIYF